This T cell receptor beta chain stems from a study of cytomegalovirus exposure and HLA in healthy donors. Whole-study context: Earlier results showed 117 million unique TCR beta sequences derived from roughly 200 million T cells. General study points: In a later analysis, the majority of CMV-associated beta chains seemingly showed HLA restriction. The study labeled approximately 150 TCR beta chains cytomegalovirus-associated.

With regard to this clone: Its cognate antigen is unknown.

Use of 60 Vbeta and 13 Jbeta primers characterized the PCR. TCRdb's copy holds only in-frame clones and misses some; the assay was immunoSEQ multiplex PCR. The table has 150,000 to 200,000 clones, roughly 90% seen once. This receptor was taken from a boy between 2 and 10 years old in good health and CMV-seronegative. Sequenced material: PBMCs.

The CDR3, as DNA: TGTGCCAGCAGCTTAGTCGCAGGGATGAACACTGAAGCTTTCTTT. Translating gives CASSLVAGMNTEAFF. The chain links TRBV7-3 to TRBJ1-1; a weak D match, TRBD1 (5 bases). CDR3 length: 15 residues. The ends were cut back, 2 bases at V and 0 bases at J, with 10 bases in the middle. CDR1 and CDR2 (germline): SGHTA, FQGTGA.